One sample yielded the 19 T cell receptor beta chains listed below, sequenced in a study of PD-1 blockade in classical Hodgkin lymphoma (TCRdb year 2020). The method behind the library was the immunoSEQ multiplex PCR assay. TCRdb retrieved this table from immuneACCESS and kept in-frame rearrangements only. Not all clones are present; in checked studies, unresolved V genes account for under half, and no reason is known for the remainder. Across this sample there are fewer than 14,000 clones, with roughly 80% seen only once. More than 2.5% of the sample rests with the top ten. This sample's time point label indicates: cycle 4 day 1 (C4D1), after more than five weeks of nivolumab. All trial patients had relapsed after autologous stem cell transplantation, with cohorts A, B and C differing in prior brentuximab vedotin exposure. Magnetic negative selection with a Miltenyi CD4+ T cell isolation kit was used to purify CD4+ T cells from thawed PBMCs.

Specimen: CD4+ T cells from blood, collected before the fourth cycle of nivolumab. The receptors originated from a human donor with classical Hodgkin lymphoma.

CDR3 in DNA: TGCAGCGTTGAAGCCCCAGGAGGGGTCAAGAATGAGCAGTTCTTC. Translated, it gives CSVEAPGGVKNEQFF. The J gene is TRBJ2-1, the V gene TRBV29-1; perhaps TRBD2 as D (6 bases). Trimming took off 1 base at V and 7 bases at J, with 17 bases between the two ends. CDR3 length: 15 amino acids. Germline V gene sequence: CDR1 SQVTM, CDR2 ANQGSEA.

A few counts support this clone. The chain combines TRBV6-5 with TRBJ1-5, with no clear D. The germline V gene has CDR1 MNHEY and CDR2 SVGAGI. This CDR3 contains 13 residues. Trimming shortened V by 7 bases and J by 0 bases, and 7 bases separated the two germline ends. The CDR3 coding sequence is TGTGCCAGCACCCAAGGTAGCAATCAGCCCCAGCATTTT. This codes for CASTQGSNQPQHF.

This chain uses TRBV6-5 with TRBJ2-7; no reliable D call. CDR3 length: 14 amino acids. V lost 1 base to trimming and J lost 5 bases, with 12 bases between them. In germline, CDR1 is MNHEY, CDR2 SVGAGI. The CDR3 reads CASSYFGWSDEQYF. The CDR3 DNA reads TGTGCCAGCAGTTACTTCGGGTGGAGCGACGAGCAGTACTTC.

The chain has TRBV19 and TRBJ2-5, with TRBD1 identical over 10 bases. The CDR3 totals 17 residues. Germline V gene data show CDR1 as LNHDA and CDR2 as SQIVND (reference sequence). The trim removed 0 bases at V and 6 bases at J, leaving 10 bases unmatched. The CDR3 is CASSIDGWTGGSKTQYF. The DNA of the CDR3 is TGTGCCAGTAGTATAGATGGTTGGACAGGGGGATCGAAGACCCAGTACTTC.

This chain connects TRBV28 to TRBJ2-5; unclear D gene. CDR3 length: 13 amino acids. Germline V CDR1 and CDR2: MDHEN, SYDVKM. The V gene lost 2 bases and the J gene lost 0 bases, with 4 bases spanning the gap. Here the CDR3 DNA reads TGTGCCAGCAGTTTACCGTACCAAGAGACCCAGTACTTC. Protein: CASSLPYQETQYF.

The chain employs TRBV2 and TRBJ2-2; D gene ambiguous. V lost 7 bases, J lost 3 bases, and 15 bases lay in between. The CDR3 has 15 amino acids. The V gene's germline CDR1 is SNHLY and CDR2 FYNNEI. This chain's CDR3 is CASTSRRQDTGELFF. In nucleotides, the CDR3 is TGTGCCAGCACCTCGAGGCGGCAGGACACCGGGGAGCTGTTTTTT.

The chain recombines TRBV5-8 with TRBJ2-3; perhaps TRBD2 as D (6 bases). V was clipped by 0 bases and J by 2 bases, with 10 bases between them. The CDR3 consists of 15 residues. Germline lookup yields CDR1 SGHTS and CDR2 YDEGEE. The CDR3 coding sequence is TGTGCCAGCAGCTTGGCGGGGGTCTACACAGATACGCAGTATTTT. Its translation: CASSLAGVYTDTQYF.

CDR3 bases: TGTGCCAGTAGTATTCACCCGGACTATGGCTACACCTTC. Amino acids: CASSIHPDYGYTF. This sequence joins TRBV19 and TRBJ1-2; D is unresolved. CDR1 is LNHDA and CDR2 is SQIVND in the germline V gene (reference sequence). The CDR3 has 13 amino acids. The V end was cut by 3 bases, the J end by 3 bases, with 8 bases between.

The chain couples TRBV5-6 to TRBJ1-2, with D maybe TRBD1 (6 bases). This CDR3 region has 13 residues. Germline V gene data show CDR1 as SGHDT and CDR2 as YYEEEE. Trimming shortened V by 1 base and J by 8 bases, and 12 bases separated the two germline ends. The chain's CDR3 is CASSLPRGLGYTF. In DNA, the CDR3 is TGTGCCAGCAGCTTGCCCCGGGGGCTGGGCTACACCTTC.

CDR3 loop: CASSSTFLGGEQFF. In DNA, the CDR3 is TGTGCCAGCAGCTCTACCTTCCTAGGAGGTGAGCAGTTCTTC. The genes are TRBV7-7 and TRBJ2-1, with D tentatively TRBD2 (5 bases). Germline V gives CDR1 SSHAT, CDR2 FNYEAQ (reference sequence). The CDR3 extends over 14 amino acids. V dropped 4 bases and J dropped 9 bases, with 16 bases sitting between them.

This chain joins TRBV27 and TRBJ2-7; D might be TRBD1 or TRBD2, each matching 5 bases. CDR1 and CDR2 (germline): MNHEY, SMNVEV (reference sequence). This CDR3 is built from 16 residues. Trimming left V 4 bases short and J 3 bases short, with 19 bases between. CDR3 sequence: CASSSRWLEGIYEQYF. CDR3 nucleotide sequence: TGTGCCAGCAGTTCCCGTTGGCTAGAGGGGATCTACGAGCAGTACTTC.

This chain connects TRBV11-2 to TRBJ2-1; the match to TRBD2 covers 9 bases. This CDR3 has 16 residues. Germline CDR1 reads SGHAT; CDR2 reads FQNNGV. With V trimmed by 5 bases and J by 4 bases, 9 bases remained unmatched. Written as DNA, the CDR3 is TGTGCCAGCAGCCCCGGGGCTAGCGGGACATACAATGAGCAGTTCTTC. This sequence encodes CASSPGASGTYNEQFF.

The chain carries TRBV15 and TRBJ1-1, with a tentative D call TRBD1 (5 bases). The CDR3 covers 13 residues. Deletions cut 9 bases from V and 3 bases from J, with 14 bases between. Germline V lookup: CDR1 LNHNV, CDR2 YYDKDF (reference sequence). The CDR3 is CATCRGADTEAFF. As DNA, the CDR3 is TGTGCCACTTGTCGAGGGGCTGACACTGAAGCTTTCTTT.

This clone was seen a handful of times. V gene TRBV28 combines with J gene TRBJ2-4, with 10 bases identical to TRBD2. CDR1 is MDHEN and CDR2 is SYDVKM in the germline V gene. Trimming cost V 2 bases and J 10 bases; bases outside gene matches: 26. The CDR3 extends over 21 amino acids. For the CDR3, the DNA is TGTGCCAGCAGTTTACTGGGGGTCGACATCTCTAACAGGACTAGCGGAGAAATTCAGTACTTC. It encodes CASSLLGVDISNRTSGEIQYF.

This chain links TRBV6-5 with TRBJ1-2; tentative D call: TRBD1 (5 bases). The CDR3 covers 14 residues. CDR1 MNHEY and CDR2 SVGAGI come from the germline V gene. Trimming took off 7 bases at V and 0 bases at J, with 12 bases between the two ends. The CDR3: CASNRGRTNYGYTF. DNA for the CDR3: TGTGCCAGCAACCGGGGGAGGACTAACTATGGCTACACCTTC.

This clone was seen only a few times. The chain is built from TRBV7-8 and TRBJ1-3; D might be TRBD1 (5 bases). Germline V gives CDR1 SGHVS, CDR2 FQNEAQ. The V end was cut by 6 bases, the J end by 1 base, with 10 bases between. CDR3 length: 14 residues. DNA for the CDR3: TGTGCCAGCAGACATGACAGTTCTGGAAACACCATATATTTT. Amino acids: CASRHDSSGNTIYF.

This chain uses TRBV6-1 with TRBJ1-2, with D perhaps TRBD1 (5 bases). The V end was cut by 6 bases, the J end by 4 bases, with 12 bases between. The CDR3 length is 13 residues. The germline V gene encodes CDR1 MNHNS and CDR2 SASEGT. The CDR3 DNA reads as TGTGCCAGCAGCGGTGACAGCCTCTATGGCTACACCTTC. Protein sequence: CASSGDSLYGYTF.

This clone has a handful of counts. This chain uses TRBV18 with TRBJ2-7; D may be TRBD1 or TRBD2 (5 bases each). This CDR3 is built from 14 residues. Trimming took 0 bases from V and 6 from J, leaving 12 bases between them. CDR1 and CDR2 from the germline V gene are KGHSH and LQKENI. The CDR3 reads CASSPPGVPVEQYF. The DNA of the CDR3 is TGTGCCAGCTCACCACCGGGGGTCCCAGTCGAGCAGTACTTC.

This clone ranks as large. V gene TRBV9 combines with J gene TRBJ2-1; D is ambiguous. The germline V gene encodes CDR1 SGDLS and CDR2 YYNGEE. This CDR3 region has 15 residues. V lost 3 bases and J 5 bases, leaving 15 bases between the germline ends. The CDR3 is CASSAYINLDNEQFF. In DNA, the CDR3 is TGTGCCAGCAGCGCCTACATAAACCTTGACAATGAGCAGTTCTTC.